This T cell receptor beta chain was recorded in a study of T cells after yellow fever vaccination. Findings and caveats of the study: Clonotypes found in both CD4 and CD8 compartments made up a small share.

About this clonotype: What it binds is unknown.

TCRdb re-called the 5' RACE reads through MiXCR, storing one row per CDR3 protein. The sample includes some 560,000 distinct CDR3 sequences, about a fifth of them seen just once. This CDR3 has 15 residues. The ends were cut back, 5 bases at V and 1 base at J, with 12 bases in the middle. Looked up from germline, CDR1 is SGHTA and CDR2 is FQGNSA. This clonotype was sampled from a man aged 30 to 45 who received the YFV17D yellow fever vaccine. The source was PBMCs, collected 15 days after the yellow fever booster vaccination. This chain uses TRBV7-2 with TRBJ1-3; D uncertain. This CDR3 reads CASSASPGSGNTIYF. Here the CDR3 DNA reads TGTGCCAGCAGCGCGAGCCCCGGATCTGGAAACACCATATATTTT.